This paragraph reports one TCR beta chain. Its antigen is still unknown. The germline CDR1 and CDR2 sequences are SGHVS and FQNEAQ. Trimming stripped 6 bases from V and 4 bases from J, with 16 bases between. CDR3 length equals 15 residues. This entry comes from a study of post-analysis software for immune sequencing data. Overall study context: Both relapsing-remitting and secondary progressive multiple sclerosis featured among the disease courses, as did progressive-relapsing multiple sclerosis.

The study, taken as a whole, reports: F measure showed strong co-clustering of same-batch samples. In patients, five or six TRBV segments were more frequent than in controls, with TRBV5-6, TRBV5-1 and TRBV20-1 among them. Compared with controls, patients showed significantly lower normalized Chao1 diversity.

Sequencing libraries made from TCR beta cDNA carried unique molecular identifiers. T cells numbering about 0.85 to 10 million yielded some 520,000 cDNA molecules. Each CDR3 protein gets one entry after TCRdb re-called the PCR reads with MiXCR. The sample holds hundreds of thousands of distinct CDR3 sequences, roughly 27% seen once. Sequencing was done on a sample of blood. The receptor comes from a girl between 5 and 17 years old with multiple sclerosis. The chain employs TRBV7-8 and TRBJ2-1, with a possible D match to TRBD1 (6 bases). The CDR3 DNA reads TGTGCCAGCAGTCTGCAGGGGATCGGTTACAATGAGCAGTTCTTC. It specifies CASSLQGIGYNEQFF.